This T cell receptor beta chain is drawn from a study of long-term antiretroviral therapy in people with HIV. Study-level findings and limits: Repertoires looked antigen-experienced, with only a slight naive shift after ART. After ART, diversity increased yet remained lower than transplant donor controls.

Per germline, CDR1 SNHLY and CDR2 FYNNEI. The CDR3 consists of 13 residues. Trimming at V came to 7 bases and at J to 2 bases, leaving 4 bases not matched to a gene. PBMC samples from each donor numbered at least one pre-ART and at least two post-ART. DNA was extracted from roughly 1-10 million thawed cryopreserved PBMC. Runs used v3.0 of the immunoSEQ assay and were done at survey level. Assay used: immunoSEQ multiplex PCR; TCRdb lists only in-frame clones, some missing. The sample contains 20,000 to 30,000 clones, approximately 79% of which appear only once. With regard to this clone: No antigen is known for it.

The sequence came from a woman between 35 and 50 years old with HIV. The material was unsorted PBMCs, obtained 1.2 years after starting antiretroviral therapy. This chain joins TRBV2 and TRBJ2-5; 7 nucleotides line up with TRBD1. In DNA, the CDR3 is TGTGCCAGCAAGGGACAGCCACAAGAGACCCAGTACTTC. Protein sequence: CASKGQPQETQYF.